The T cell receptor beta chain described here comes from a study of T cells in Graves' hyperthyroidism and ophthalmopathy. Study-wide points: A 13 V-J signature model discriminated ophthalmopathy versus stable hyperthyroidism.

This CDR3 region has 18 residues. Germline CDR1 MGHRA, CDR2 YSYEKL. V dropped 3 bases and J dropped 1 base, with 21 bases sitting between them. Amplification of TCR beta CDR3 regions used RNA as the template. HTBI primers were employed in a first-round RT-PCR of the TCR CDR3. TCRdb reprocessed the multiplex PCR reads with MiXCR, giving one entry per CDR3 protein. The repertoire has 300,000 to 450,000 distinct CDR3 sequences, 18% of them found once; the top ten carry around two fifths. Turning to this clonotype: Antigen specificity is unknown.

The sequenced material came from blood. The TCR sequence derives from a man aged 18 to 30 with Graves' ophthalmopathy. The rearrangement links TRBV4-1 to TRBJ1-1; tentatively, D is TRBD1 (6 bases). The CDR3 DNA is TGCGCCAGCAGCCAGTCCCAGGGGCTGGTTTTGAGGAACACTGAAGCTTTCTTT. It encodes CASSQSQGLVLRNTEAFF.